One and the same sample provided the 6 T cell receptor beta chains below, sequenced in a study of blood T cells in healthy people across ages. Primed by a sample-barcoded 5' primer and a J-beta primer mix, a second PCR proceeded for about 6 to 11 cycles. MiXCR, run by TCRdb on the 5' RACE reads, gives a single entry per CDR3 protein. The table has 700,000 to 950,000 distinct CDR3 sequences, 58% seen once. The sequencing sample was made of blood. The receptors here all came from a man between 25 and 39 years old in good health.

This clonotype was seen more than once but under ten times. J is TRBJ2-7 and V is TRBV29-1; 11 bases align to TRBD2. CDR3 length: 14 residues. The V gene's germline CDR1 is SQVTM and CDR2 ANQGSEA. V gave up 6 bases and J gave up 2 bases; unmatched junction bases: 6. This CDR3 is CSVTQGLAAYEQYF. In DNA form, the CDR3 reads TGCAGCGTCACCCAGGGACTAGCGGCCTACGAGCAGTACTTC.

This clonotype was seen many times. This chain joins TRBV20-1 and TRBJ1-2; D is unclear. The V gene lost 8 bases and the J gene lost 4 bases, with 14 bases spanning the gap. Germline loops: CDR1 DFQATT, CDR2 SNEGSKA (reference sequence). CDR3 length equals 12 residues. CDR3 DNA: TGCAGTCGAAGGCATGACCCCTATGGCTACACCTTC. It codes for CSRRHDPYGYTF.

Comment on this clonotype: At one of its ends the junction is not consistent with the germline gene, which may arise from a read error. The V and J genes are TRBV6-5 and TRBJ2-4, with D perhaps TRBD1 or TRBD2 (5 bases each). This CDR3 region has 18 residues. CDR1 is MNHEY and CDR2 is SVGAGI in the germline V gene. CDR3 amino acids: CASSYSMEAGWGKETQNF. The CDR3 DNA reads TGTGCCAGCAGTTACTCGATGGAGGCAGGGTGGGGAAAAGAGACCCAGAACTTC.

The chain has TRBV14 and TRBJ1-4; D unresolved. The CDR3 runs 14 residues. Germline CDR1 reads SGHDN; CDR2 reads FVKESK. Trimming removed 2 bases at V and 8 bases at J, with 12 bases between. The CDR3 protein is CASSQIGEMEKLFF. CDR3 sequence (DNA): TGTGCCAGCAGCCAAATCGGGGAAATGGAAAAACTGTTTTTT.

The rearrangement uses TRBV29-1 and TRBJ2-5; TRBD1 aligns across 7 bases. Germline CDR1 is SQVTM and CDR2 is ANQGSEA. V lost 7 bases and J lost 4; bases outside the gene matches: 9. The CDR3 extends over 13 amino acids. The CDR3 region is CSAQGPGGETQYF. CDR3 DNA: TGCAGCGCTCAGGGGCCAGGGGGAGAGACCCAGTACTTC.

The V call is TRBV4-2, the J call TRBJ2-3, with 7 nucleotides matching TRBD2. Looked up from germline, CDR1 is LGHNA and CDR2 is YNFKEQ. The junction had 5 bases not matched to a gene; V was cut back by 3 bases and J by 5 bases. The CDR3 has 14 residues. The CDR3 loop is CASSHRLAEDTQYF. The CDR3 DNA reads TGTGCCAGCAGCCATAGGCTAGCGGAAGATACGCAGTATTTT.